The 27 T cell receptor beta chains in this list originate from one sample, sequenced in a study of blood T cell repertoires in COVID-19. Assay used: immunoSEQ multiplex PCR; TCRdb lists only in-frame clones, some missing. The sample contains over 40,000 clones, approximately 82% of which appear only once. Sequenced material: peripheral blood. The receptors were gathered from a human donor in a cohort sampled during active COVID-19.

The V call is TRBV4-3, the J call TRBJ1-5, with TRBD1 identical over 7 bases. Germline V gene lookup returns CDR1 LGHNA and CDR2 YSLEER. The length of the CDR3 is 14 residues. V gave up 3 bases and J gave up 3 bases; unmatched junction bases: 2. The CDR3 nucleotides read TGCGCCAGCAGCCACGACAGGGTCAATCAGCCCCAGCATTTT. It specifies CASSHDRVNQPQHF.

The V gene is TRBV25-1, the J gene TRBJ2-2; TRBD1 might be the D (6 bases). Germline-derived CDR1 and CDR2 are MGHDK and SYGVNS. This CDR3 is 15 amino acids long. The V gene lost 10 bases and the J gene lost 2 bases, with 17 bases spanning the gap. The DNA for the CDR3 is TGTGCCACCTCATCAGGGGTGGGAAACACCGGGGAGCTGTTTTTT. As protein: CATSSGVGNTGELFF.

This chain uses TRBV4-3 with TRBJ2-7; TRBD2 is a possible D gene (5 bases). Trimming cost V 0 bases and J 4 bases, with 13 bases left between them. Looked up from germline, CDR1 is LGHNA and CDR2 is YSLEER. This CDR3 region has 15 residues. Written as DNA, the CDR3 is TGCGCCAGCAGCCAAGAAAAGGCCATAGCGTACGAGCAGTACTTC. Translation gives CASSQEKAIAYEQYF.

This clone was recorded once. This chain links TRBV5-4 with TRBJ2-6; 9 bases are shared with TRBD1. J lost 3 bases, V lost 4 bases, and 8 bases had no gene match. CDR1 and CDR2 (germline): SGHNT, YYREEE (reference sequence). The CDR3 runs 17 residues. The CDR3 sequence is CASSGRDRVIGANVLTF. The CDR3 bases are TGTGCCAGCAGCGGCCGGGACAGGGTAATTGGGGCCAACGTCCTGACTTTC. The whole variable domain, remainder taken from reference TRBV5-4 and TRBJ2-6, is ETGVTQSPTHLIKTRGQQVTLRCSSQSGHNTVSWYQQALGQGPQFIFQYYREEENGRGNFPPRFSGLQFPNYSSELNVNALELDDSALYLCASSGRDRVIGANVLTFGAGSRLTVL.

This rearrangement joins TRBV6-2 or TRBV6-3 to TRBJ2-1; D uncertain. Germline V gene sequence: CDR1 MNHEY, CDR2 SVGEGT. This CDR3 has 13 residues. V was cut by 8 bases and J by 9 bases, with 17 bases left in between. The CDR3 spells CASGRSAIGEQFF. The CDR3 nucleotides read TGTGCCAGCGGCCGGAGCGCTATTGGTGAGCAGTTCTTC.

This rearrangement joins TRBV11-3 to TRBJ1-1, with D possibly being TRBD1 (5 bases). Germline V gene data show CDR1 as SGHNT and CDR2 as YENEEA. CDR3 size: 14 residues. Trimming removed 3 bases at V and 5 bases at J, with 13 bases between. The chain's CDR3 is CASSLGPQGTEAFF. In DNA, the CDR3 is TGTGCCAGCAGCTTGGGCCCTCAGGGAACTGAAGCTTTCTTT.

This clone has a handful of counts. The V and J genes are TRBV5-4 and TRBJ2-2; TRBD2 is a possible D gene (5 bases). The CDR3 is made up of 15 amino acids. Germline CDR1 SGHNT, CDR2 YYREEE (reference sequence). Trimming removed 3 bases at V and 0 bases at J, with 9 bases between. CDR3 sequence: CASSSEVANTGELFF. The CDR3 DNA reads TGTGCCAGCAGCTCGGAGGTAGCGAACACCGGGGAGCTGTTTTTT.

The CDR3 DNA reads as TGTGCCACCAGTGATCGAGGGTATGGCTACACCTTC. This codes for CATSDRGYGYTF. The J gene is TRBJ1-2, the V gene TRBV24-1; no definite D call. With 3 bases removed from V and 5 bases from J, the gap between germline ends came to 6 bases. CDR3 length: 12 residues. Germline-derived CDR1 and CDR2 are KGHDR and SFDVKD.

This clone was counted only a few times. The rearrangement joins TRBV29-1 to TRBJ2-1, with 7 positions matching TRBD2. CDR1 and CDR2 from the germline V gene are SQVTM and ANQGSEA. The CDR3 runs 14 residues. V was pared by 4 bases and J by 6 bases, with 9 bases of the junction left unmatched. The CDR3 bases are TGCAGCGTTGTTGGGCGGGAGAGCACCAATGAGCAGTTCTTC. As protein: CSVVGRESTNEQFF.

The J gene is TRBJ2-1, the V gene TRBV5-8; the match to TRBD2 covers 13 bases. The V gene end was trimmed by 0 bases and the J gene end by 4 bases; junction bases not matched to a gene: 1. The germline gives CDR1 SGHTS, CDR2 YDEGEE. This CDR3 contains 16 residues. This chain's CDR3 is CASSLVLAGGYNEQFF. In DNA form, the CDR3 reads TGTGCCAGCAGCTTGGTACTAGCGGGAGGGTACAATGAGCAGTTCTTC.

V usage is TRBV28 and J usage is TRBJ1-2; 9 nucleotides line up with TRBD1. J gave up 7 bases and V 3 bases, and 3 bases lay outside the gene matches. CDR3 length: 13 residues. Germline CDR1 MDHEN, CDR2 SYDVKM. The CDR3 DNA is TGTGCCAGCAGTTTGAGGGACAGGGTTGGCTACACCTTC. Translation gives CASSLRDRVGYTF.

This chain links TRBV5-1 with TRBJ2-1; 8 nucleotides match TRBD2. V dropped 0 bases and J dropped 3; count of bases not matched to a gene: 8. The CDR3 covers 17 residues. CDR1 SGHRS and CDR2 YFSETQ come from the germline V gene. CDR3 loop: CASSLVGSGVVYNEQFF. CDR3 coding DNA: TGCGCCAGCAGCTTGGTGGGTAGCGGGGTAGTCTACAATGAGCAGTTCTTC.

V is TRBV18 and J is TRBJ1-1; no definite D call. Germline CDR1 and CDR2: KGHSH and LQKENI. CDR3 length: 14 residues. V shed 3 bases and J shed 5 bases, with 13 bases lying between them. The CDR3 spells CASSPTTALTEAFF. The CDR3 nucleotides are TGTGCCAGCTCACCTACCACCGCGTTGACTGAAGCTTTCTTT.

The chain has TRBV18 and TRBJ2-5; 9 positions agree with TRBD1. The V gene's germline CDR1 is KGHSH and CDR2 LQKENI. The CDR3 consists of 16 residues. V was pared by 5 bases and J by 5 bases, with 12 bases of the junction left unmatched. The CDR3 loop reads CASSEIFTGGVETQYF. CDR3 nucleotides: TGTGCCAGCTCAGAGATTTTTACAGGGGGCGTGGAGACCCAGTACTTC.

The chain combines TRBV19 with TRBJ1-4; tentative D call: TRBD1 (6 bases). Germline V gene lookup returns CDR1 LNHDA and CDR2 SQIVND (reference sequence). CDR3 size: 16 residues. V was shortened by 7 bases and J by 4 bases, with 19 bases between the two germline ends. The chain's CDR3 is CASKRGQGSYNEKLFF. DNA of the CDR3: TGTGCCAGTAAACGGGGTCAGGGGTCCTATAATGAAAAACTGTTTTTT.

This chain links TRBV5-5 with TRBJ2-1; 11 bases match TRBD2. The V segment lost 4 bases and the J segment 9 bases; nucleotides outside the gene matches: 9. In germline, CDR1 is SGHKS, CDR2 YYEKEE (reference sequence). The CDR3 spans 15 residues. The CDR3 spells CASSDSGRVWGEQFF. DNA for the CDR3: TGTGCCAGCAGCGATAGCGGGAGGGTGTGGGGTGAGCAGTTCTTC.

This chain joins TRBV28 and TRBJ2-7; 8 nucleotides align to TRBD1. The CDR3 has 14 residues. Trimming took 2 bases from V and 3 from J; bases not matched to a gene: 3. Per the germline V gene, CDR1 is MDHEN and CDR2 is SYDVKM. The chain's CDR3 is CASSLVDRGYEQYF. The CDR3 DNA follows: TGTGCCAGCAGTTTAGTTGACAGGGGCTACGAGCAGTACTTC.

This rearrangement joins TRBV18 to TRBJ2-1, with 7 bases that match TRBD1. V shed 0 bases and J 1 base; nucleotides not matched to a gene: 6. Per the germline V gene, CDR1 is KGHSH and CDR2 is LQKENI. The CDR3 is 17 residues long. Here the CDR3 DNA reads TGTGCCAGCTCACCACCGCCCCACAGGGGATCCTACAATGAGCAGTTCTTC. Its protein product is CASSPPPHRGSYNEQFF.

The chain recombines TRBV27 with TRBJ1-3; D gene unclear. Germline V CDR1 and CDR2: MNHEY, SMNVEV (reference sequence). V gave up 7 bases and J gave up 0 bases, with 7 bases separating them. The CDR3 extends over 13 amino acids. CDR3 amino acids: CASNAYSGNTIYF. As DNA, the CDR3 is TGTGCCAGCAATGCGTACTCTGGAAACACCATATATTTT.

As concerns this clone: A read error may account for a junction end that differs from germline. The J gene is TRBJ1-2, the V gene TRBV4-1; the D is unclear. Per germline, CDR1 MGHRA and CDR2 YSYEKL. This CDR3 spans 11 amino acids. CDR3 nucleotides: TGCGCCAGCAGCCAAGAGGAGTTTCGATTCTTC. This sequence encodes CASSQEEFRFF.

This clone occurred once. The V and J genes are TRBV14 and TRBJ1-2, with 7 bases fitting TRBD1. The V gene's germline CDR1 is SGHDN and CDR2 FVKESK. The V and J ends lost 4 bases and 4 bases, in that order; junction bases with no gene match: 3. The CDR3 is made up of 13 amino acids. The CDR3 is CASSRDSGYGYTF. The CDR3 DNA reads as TGTGCCAGCAGCCGGGACAGCGGCTATGGCTACACCTTC.

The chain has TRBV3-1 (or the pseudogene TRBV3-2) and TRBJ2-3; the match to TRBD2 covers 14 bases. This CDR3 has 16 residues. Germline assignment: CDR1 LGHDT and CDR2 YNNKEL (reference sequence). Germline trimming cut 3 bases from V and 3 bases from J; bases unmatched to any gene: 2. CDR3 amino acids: CASSQGTSGSTDTQYF. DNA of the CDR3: TGTGCCAGCAGCCAGGGGACTAGCGGGAGTACAGATACGCAGTATTTT.

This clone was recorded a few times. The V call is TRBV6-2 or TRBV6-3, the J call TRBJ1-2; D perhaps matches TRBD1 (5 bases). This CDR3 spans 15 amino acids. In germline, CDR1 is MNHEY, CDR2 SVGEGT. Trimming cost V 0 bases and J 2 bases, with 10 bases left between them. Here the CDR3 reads CASSYSSAGNYGYTF. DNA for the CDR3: TGTGCCAGCAGTTACTCATCAGCAGGGAACTATGGCTACACCTTC.

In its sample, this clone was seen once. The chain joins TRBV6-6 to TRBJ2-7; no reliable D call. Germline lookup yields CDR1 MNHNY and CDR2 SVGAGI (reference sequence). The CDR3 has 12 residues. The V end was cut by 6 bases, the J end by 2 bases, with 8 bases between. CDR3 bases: TGTGCCAGCAGGAGACAAGCCTACGAGCAGTACTTC. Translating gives CASRRQAYEQYF.

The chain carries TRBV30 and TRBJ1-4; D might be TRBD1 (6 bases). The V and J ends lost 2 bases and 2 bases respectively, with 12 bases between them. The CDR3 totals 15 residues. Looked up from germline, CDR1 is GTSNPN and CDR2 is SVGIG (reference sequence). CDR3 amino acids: CAWSSIGGTNEKLFF. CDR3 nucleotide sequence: TGTGCCTGGAGTTCAATTGGGGGCACTAATGAAAAACTGTTTTTT.

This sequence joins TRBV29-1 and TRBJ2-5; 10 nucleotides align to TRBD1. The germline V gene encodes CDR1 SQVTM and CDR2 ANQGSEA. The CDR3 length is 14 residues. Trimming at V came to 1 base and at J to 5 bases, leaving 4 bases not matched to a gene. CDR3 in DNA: TGCAGCGTTGAAGGACAGGGGGCTTATGAGACCCAGTACTTC. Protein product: CSVEGQGAYETQYF.

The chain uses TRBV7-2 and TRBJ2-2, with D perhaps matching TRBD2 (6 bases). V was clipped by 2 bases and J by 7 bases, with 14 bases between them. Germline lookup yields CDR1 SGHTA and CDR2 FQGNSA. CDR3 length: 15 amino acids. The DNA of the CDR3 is TGTGCCAGCAGCTTAACGGAAGGAGGGCGCGGGGAGCTGTTTTTT. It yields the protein CASSLTEGGRGELFF. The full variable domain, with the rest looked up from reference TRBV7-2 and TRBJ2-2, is GAGVSQSPSNKVTEKGKDVELRCDPISGHTALYWYRQSLGQGLEFLIYFQGNSAPDKSGLPSDRFSAERTGGSVSTLTIQRTQQEDSAVYLCASSLTEGGRGELFFGEGSRLTVL.